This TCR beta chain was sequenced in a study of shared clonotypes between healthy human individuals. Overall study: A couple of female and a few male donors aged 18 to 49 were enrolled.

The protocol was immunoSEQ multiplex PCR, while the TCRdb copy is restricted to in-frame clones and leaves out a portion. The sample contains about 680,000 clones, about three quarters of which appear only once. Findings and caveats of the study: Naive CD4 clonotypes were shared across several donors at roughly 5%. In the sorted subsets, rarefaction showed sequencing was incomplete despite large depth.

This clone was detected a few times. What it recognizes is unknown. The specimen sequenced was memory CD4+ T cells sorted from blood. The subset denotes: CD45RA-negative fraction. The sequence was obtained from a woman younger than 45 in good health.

The chain's CDR3 is CASSFNVGQEAFF. The DNA of the CDR3 is TGTGCCAGCAGTTTTAACGTAGGTCAAGAAGCTTTCTTT. The chain uses TRBV28 and TRBJ1-1; D not certain. The CDR3 totals 13 residues. V was shortened by 3 bases and J by 8 bases, with 13 bases between the two germline ends. Germline CDR1 MDHEN, CDR2 SYDVKM. The whole variable domain, filled in from reference TRBV28 and TRBJ1-1, reads DVKVTQSSRYLVKRTGEKVFLECVQDMDHENMFWYRQDPGLGLRLIYFSYDVKMKEKGDIPEGYSVSREKKERFSLILESASTNQTSMYLCASSFNVGQEAFFGQGTRLTVV.